This TCR beta chain was identified during a study of blood T cell repertoires in COVID-19. Some clones are missing from TCRdb's copy, which holds only in-frame ones; the method was immunoSEQ multiplex PCR. The sample records 200,000 to 250,000 clones, 75% to 90% being singletons. The table lists this clone with a few counts. Germline V gene sequence: CDR1 MNHEY, CDR2 SVGEGT. Trimming removed 5 bases from V and 1 base from J, with 11 bases in between. The CDR3 extends over 14 amino acids. This TCR was sampled from a man aged 25 to 40 with COVID-19, enrolled during active disease. The V call is TRBV6-2 or TRBV6-3, the J call TRBJ1-2; D gene ambiguous. Sequenced material: peripheral blood. CDR3 nucleotide sequence: TGTGCCAGCAGTCTAAATCCCATTAACTATGGCTACACCTTC. Its protein product is CASSLNPINYGYTF.